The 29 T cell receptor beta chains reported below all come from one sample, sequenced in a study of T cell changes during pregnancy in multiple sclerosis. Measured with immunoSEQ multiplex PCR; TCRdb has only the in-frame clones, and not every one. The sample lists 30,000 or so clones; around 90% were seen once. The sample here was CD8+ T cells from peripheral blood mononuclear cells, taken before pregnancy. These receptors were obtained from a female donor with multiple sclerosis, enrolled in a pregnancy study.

CDR3 sequence: CASSQWDSSDTQYF. The CDR3 nucleotides are TGCGCCAGCAGCCAATGGGACAGCTCAGATACGCAGTATTTT. The chain links TRBV5-1 to TRBJ2-3, with 7 bases identical to TRBD1. With V trimmed by 4 bases and J by 4 bases, 6 bases remained unmatched. CDR3 length equals 14 residues. CDR1 is SGHRS and CDR2 is YFSETQ in the germline V gene.

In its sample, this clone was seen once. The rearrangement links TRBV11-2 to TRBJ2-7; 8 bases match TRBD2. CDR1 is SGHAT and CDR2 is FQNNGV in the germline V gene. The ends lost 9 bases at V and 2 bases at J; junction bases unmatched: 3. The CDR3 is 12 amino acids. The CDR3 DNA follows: TGTGCCAGTTCGGGACTAGCCTACGAGCAGTACTTC. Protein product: CASSGLAYEQYF.

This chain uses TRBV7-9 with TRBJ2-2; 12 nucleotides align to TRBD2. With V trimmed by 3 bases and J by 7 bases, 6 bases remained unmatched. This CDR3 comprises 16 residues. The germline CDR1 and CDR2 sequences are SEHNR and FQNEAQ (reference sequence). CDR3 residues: CASSFTTSGSDGELFF. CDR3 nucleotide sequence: TGTGCCAGCAGCTTTACGACTAGCGGGAGTGACGGGGAGCTGTTTTTT.

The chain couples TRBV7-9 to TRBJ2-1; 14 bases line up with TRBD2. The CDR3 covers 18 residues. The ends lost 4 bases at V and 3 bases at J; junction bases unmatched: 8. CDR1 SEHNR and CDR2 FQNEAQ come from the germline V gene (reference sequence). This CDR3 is CASSSRTSGRRNYNEQFF. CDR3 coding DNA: TGTGCCAGCAGCTCACGGACTAGCGGGAGGCGGAACTACAATGAGCAGTTCTTC.

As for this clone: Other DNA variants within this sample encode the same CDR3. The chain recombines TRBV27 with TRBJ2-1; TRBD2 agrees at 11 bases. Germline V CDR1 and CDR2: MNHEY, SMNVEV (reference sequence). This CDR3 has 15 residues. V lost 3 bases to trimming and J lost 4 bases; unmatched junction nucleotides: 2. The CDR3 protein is CASSLGLAVYNEQFF. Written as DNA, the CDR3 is TGTGCCAGCAGTTTGGGACTAGCGGTTTACAATGAGCAGTTCTTC.

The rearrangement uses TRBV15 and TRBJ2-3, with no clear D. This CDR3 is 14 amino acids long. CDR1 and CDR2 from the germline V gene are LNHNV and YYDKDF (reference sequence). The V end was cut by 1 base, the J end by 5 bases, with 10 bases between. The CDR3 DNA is TGTGCCACCAGCAGAGTCCGTACTCAAGATACGCAGTATTTT. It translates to CATSRVRTQDTQYF.

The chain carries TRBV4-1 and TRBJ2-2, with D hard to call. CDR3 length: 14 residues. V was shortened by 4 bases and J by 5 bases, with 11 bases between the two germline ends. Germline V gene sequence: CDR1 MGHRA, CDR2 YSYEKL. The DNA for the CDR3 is TGCGCCAGCAGCCGTGGCGGTGGTACCGGGGAGCTGTTTTTT. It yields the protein CASSRGGGTGELFF.

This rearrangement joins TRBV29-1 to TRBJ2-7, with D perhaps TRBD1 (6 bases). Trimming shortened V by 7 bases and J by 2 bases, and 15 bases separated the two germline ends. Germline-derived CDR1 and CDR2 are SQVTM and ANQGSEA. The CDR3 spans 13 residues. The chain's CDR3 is CSAYSDSPYEQYF. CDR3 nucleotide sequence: TGCAGCGCTTATTCGGACAGTCCCTACGAGCAGTACTTC.

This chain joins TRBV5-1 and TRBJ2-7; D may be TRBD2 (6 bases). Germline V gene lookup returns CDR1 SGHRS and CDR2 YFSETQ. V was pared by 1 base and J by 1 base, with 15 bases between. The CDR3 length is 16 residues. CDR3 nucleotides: TGCGCCAGCAGCTTGCCCCAAGCGGGTCAATCCTACGAGCAGTACTTC. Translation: CASSLPQAGQSYEQYF.

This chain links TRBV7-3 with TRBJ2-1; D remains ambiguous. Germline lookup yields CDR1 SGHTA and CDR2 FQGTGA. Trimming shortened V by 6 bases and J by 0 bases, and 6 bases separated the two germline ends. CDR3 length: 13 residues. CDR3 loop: CASSYSSYNEQFF. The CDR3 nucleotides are TGTGCCAGCAGTTATAGCTCCTACAATGAGCAGTTCTTC.

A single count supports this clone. The CDR3: CASSQDRPGQGGDTQYF. CDR3 coding DNA: TGTGCCAGCAGCCAAGACCGACCGGGACAGGGAGGGGATACGCAGTATTTT. The chain joins TRBV4-2 to TRBJ2-3; 9 bases are shared with TRBD1. The CDR3 has 17 residues. Germline V CDR1 and CDR2: LGHNA, YNFKEQ. V gave up 0 bases and J gave up 6 bases; unmatched junction bases: 10.

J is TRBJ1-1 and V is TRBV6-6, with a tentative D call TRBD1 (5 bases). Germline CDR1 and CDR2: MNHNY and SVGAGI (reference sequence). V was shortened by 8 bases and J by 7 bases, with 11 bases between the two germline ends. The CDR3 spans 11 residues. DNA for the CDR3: TGTGCCAGCTATGACAGATATGAAGCTTTCTTT. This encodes CASYDRYEAFF.

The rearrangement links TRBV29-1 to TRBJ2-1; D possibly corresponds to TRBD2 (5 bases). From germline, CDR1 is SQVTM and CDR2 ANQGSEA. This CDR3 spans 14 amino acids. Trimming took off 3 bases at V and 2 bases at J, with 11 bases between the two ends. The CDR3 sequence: CSVDGSETYNEQFF. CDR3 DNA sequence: TGCAGCGTTGATGGGAGCGAGACCTACAATGAGCAGTTCTTC.

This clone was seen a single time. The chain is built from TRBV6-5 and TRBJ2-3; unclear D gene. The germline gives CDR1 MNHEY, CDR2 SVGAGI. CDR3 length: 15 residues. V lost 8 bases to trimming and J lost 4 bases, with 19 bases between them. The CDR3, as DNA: TGTGCCAGCCGATTGAGGCCCTCTGAGCCAGATACGCAGTATTTT. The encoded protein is CASRLRPSEPDTQYF.

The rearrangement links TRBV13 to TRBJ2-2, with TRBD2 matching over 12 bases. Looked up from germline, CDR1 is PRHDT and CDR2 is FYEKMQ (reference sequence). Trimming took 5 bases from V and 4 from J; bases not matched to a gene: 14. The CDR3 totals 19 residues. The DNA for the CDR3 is TGTGCCAGCAGCCCAGAGACTAGCGGGAGAGCTTTTCGCACCGGGGAGCTGTTTTTT. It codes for CASSPETSGRAFRTGELFF.

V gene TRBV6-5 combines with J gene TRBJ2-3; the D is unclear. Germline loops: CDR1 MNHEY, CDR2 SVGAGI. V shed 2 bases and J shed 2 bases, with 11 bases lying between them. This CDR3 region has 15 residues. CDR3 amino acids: CASSYGPQDTDTQYF. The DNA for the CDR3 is TGTGCCAGCAGTTACGGGCCGCAAGACACAGATACGCAGTATTTT.

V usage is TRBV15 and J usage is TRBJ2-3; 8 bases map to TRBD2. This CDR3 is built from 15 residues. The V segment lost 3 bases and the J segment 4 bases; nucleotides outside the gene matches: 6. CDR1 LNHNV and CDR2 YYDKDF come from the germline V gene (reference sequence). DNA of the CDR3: TGTGCCACCAGCAGCGAGCGGGAGCCCCCAGATACGCAGTATTTT. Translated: CATSSEREPPDTQYF.

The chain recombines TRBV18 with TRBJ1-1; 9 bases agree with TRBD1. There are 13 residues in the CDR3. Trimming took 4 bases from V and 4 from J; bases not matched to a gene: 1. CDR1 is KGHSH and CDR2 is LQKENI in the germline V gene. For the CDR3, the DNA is TGTGCCAGCTCACAACAGGGGGCCACTGAAGCTTTCTTT. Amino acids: CASSQQGATEAFF.

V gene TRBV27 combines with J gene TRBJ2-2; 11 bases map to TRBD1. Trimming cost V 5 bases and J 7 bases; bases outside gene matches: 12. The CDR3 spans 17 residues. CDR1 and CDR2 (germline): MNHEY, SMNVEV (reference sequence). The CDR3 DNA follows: TGTGCCAGCAGTAAACTACCGGGACAGGGGGTTTTCGGGGAGCTGTTTTTT. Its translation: CASSKLPGQGVFGELFF.

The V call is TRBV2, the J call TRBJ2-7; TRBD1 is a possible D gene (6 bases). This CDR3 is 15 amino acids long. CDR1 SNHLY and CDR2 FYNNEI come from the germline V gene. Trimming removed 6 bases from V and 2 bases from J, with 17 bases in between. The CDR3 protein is CASSPAAGETYEQYF. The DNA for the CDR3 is TGTGCCAGCAGCCCCGCGGCAGGGGAAACCTACGAGCAGTACTTC.

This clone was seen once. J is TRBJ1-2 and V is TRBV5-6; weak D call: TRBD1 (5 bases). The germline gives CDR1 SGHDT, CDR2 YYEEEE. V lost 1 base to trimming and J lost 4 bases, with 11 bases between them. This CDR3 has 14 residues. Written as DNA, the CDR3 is TGTGCCAGCAGCTTGATAGGGGACTCCTATGGCTACACCTTC. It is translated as CASSLIGDSYGYTF. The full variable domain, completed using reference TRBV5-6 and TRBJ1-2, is DAGVTQSPTHLIKTRGQQVTLRCSPKSGHDTVSWYQQALGQGPQFIFQYYEEEERQRGNFPDRFSGHQFPNYSSELNVNALLLGDSALYLCASSLIGDSYGYTFGSGTRLTVV.

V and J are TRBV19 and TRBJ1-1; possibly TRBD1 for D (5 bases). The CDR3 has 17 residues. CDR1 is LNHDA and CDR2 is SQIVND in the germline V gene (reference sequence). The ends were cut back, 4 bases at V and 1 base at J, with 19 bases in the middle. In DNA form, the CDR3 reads TGTGCCAGTAGTAAGGGAGTAGGAGGGGAGTGGAACACTGAAGCTTTCTTT. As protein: CASSKGVGGEWNTEAFF.

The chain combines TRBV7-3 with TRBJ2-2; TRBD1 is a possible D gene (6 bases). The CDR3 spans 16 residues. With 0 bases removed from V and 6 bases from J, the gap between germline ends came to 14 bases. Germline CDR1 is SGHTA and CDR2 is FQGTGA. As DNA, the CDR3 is TGTGCCAGCAGCTTAACACTGGCAGGGGCATCCGGGGAGCTGTTTTTT. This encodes CASSLTLAGASGELFF.

CDR3 nucleotides: TGTGCCAGCAGCTTAGTGGGGGCGAGCTCTGGGGCCAACGTCCTGACTTTC. Amino acid sequence: CASSLVGASSGANVLTF. This chain joins TRBV7-9 and TRBJ2-6; the D gene is possibly TRBD1 (6 bases). V was trimmed by 1 base and J by 0 bases, leaving 10 bases between them. Germline V gives CDR1 SEHNR, CDR2 FQNEAQ (reference sequence). The CDR3 sequence is 17 residues long.

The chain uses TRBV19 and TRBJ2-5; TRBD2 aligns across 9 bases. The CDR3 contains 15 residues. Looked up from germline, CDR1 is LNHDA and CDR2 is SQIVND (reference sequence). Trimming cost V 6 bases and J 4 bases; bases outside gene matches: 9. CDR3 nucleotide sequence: TGTGCCAGTAGCTTAACGCGGGGGGGACGAGAGACCCAGTACTTC. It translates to CASSLTRGGRETQYF.

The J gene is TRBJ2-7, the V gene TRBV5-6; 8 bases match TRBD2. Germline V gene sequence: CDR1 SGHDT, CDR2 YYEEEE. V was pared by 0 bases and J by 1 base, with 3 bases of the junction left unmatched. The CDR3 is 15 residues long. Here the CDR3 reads CASSLGREESYEQYF. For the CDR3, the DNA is TGTGCCAGCAGCTTGGGGCGGGAGGAATCCTACGAGCAGTACTTC.

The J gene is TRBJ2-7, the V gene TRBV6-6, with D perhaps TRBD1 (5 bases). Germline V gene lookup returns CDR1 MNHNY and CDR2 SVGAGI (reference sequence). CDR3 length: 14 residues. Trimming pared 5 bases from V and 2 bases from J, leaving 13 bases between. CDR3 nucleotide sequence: TGTGCCAGCAGTCAACGACAGATCACCTACGAGCAGTACTTC. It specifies CASSQRQITYEQYF.

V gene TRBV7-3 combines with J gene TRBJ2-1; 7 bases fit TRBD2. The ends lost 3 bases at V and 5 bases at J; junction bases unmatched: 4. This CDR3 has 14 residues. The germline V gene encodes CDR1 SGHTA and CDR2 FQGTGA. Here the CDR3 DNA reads TGTGCCAGCAGCTTTGGGGGAGGGAACAATGAGCAGTTCTTC. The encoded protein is CASSFGGGNNEQFF.

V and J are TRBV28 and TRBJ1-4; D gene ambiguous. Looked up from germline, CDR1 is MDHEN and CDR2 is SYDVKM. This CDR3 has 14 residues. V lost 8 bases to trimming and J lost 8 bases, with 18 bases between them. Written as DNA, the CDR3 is TGTGCCAGCCAACCTCACGGGGAATCCGAAAAACTGTTTTTT. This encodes CASQPHGESEKLFF. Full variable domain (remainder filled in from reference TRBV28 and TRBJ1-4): DVKVTQSSRYLVKRTGEKVFLECVQDMDHENMFWYRQDPGLGLRLIYFSYDVKMKEKGDIPEGYSVSREKKERFSLILESASTNQTSMYLCASQPHGESEKLFFGSGTQLSVL.